This TCR beta chain was captured by sequencing in a study of beta chain features in type 1 diabetes. Broader study findings: Moderately but significantly shorter TCRB CDR3s were found in Type 1 diabetes patients in all four CD4+ subsets.

This clone occurred a few times. What it binds is not known. Reverse transcription of all isolated RNA meant that expressed TCRB transcripts were sequenced. The protocol was immunoSEQ multiplex PCR, while the TCRdb copy is restricted to in-frame clones and leaves out a portion. The table has around 140,000 clones, approximately 13% seen once. The specimen sequenced was central memory CD4+ T cells from blood. The receptor was isolated from a man aged 18 to 29 with type 1 diabetes.

CDR3 loop: CAWRSPDKMNTEAFF. CDR3 nucleotide sequence: TGTGCCTGGAGGAGCCCGGACAAGATGAACACTGAAGCTTTCTTT. The J gene is TRBJ1-1, the V gene TRBV30; a weak D match, TRBD1 (5 bases). The CDR3 loop spans 15 amino acids. CDR1 and CDR2 from the germline V gene are GTSNPN and SVGIG (reference sequence). Between the trimmed V and J ends, which lost 3 bases and 0 bases, there was a span of 14 bases.